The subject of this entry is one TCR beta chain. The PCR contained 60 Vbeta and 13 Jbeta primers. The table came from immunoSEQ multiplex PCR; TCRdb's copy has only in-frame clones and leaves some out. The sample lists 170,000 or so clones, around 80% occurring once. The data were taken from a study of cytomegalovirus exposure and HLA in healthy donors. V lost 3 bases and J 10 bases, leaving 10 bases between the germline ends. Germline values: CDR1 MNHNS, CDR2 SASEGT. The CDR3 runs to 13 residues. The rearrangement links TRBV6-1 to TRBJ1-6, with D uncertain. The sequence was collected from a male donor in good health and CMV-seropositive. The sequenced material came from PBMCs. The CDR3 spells CASSDGGDSPLHF. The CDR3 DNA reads TGTGCCAGCAGTGATGGCGGAGACTCACCCCTCCACTTT.